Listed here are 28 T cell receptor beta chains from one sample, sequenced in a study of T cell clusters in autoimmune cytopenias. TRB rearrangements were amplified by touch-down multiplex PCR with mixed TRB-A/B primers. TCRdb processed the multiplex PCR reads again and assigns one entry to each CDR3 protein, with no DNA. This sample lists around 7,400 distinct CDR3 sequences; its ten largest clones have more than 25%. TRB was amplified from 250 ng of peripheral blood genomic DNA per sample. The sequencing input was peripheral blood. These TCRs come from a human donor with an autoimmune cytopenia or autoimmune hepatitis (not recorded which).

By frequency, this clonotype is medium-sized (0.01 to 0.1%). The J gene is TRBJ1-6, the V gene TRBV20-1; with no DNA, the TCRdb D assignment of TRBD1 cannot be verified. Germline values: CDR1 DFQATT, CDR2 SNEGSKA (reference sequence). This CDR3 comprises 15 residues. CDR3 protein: CSAPWGPGRNSPLHF.

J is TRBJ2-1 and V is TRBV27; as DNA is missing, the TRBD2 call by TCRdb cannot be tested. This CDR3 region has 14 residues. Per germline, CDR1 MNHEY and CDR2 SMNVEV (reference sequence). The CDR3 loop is CASIGLANYNEQFF.

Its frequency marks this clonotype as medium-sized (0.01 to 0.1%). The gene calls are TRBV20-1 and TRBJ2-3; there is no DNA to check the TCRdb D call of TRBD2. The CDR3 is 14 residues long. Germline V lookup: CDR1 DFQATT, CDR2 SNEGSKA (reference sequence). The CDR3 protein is CSAPIAVLTDTQYF.

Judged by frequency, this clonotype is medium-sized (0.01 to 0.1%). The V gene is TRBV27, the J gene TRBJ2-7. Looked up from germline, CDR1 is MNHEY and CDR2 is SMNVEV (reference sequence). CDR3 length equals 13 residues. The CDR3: CASSLAGNYEQYF.

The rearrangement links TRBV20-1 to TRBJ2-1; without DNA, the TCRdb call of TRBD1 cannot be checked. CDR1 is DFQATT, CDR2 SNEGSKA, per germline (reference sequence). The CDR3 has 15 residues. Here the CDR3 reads CSARPLGSSYNEQFF.

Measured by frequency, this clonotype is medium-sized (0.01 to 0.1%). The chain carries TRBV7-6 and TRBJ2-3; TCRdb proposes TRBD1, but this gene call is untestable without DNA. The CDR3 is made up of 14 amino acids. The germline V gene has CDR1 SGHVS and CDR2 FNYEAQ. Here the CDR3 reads CASTTGAITDTQYF.

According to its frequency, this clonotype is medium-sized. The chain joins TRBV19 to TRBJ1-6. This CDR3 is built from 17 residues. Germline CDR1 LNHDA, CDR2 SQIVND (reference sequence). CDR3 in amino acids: CASTTWTVSPLRSPLHF.

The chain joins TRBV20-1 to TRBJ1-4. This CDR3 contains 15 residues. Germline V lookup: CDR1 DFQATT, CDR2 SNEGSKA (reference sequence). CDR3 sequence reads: CSATPIESPNEKLFF.

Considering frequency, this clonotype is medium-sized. The chain's CDR3 is CASSLLSGGNNEQFF. V usage is TRBV7-9 and J usage is TRBJ2-1; TCRdb outputs TRBD1, but without DNA this stays unchecked. This CDR3 comprises 15 residues. The V gene's germline CDR1 is SEHNR and CDR2 FQNEAQ (reference sequence).

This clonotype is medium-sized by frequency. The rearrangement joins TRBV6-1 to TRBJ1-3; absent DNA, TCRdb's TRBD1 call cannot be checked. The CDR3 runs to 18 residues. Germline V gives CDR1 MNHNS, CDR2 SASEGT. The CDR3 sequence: CASSRDRTRPLSGNTIYF.

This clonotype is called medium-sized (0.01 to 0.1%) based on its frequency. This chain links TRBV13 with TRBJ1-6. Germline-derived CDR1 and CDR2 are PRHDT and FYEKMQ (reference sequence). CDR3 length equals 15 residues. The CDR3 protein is CASSEDKIPNSPLHF. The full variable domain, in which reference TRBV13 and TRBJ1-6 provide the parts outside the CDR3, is AAGVIQSPRHLIKEKRETATLKCYPIPRHDTVYWYQQGPGQDPQFLISFYEKMQSDKGSIPDRFSAQQFSDYHSELNMSSLELGDSALYFCASSEDKIPNSPLHFGNGTRLTVT.

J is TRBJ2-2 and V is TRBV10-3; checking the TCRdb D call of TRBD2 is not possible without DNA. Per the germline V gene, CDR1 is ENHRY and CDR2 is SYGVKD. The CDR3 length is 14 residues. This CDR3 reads CAISESGGPGELFF.

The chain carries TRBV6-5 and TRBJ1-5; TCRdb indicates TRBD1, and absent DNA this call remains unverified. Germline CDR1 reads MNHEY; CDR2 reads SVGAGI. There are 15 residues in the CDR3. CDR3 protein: CASSTDRRLNQPQHF.

The CDR3 protein is CASATSGKAETQYF. The genes are TRBV10-2 and TRBJ2-5; TCRdb reports TRBD2, a call that lacks DNA to check it against. The CDR3 is 14 residues long. The germline gives CDR1 WSHSY, CDR2 SAAADI.

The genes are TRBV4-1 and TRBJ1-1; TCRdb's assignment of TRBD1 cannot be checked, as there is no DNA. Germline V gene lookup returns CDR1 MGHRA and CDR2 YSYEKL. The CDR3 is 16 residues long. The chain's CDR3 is CASSRLLTGLNTEAFF.

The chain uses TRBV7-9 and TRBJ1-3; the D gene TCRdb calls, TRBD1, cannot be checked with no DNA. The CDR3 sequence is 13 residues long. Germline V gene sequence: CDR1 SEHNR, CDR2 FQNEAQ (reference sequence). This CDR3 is CASSSDRRNTIYF.

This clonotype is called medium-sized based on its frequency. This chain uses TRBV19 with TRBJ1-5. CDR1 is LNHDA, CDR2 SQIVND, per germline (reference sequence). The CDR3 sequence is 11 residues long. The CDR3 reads CASSFAAGQHF.

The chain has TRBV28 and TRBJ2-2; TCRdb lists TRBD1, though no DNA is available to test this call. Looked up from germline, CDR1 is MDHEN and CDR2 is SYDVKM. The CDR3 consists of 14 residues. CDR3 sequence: CASSSSPGGRELFF.

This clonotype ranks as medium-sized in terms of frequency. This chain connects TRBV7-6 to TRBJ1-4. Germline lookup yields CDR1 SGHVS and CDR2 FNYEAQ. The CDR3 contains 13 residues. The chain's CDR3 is CASSRVTGVDLFF.

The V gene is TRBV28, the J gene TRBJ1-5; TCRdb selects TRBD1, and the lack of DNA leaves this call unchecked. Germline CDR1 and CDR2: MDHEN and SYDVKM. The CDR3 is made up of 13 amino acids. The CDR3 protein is CASFWGSGQPQHF.

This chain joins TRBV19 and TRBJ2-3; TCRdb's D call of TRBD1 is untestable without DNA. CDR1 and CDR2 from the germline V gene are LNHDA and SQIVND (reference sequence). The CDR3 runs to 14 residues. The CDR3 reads CATRQGGFSGTQYF.

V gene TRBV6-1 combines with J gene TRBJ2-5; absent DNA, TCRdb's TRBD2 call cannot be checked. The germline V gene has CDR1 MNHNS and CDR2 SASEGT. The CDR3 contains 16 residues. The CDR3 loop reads CASSEVLAGVGETQYF.

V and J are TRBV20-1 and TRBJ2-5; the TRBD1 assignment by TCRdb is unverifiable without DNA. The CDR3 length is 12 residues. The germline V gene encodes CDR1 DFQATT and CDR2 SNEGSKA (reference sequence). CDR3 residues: CSVSGGRETQYF.

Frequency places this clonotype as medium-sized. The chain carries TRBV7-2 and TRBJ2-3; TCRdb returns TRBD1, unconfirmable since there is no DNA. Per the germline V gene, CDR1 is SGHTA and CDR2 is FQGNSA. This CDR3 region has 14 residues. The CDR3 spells CASSFLGAEDTQYF.

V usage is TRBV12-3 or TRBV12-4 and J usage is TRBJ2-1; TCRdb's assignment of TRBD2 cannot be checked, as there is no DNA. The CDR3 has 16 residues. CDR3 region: CASSPPVKTSYNEQFF.

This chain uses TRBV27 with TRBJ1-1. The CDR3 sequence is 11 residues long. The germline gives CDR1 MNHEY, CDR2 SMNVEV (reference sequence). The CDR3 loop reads CASSSLAEAFF.

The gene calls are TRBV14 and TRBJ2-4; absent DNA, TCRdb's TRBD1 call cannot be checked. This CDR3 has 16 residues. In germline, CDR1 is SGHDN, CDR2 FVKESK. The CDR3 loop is CASSQGQGGSKNIQYF.

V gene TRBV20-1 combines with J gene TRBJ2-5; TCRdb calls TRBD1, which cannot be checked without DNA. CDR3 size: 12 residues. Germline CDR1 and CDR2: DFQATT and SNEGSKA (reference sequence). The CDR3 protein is CSPFTGEETQYF.